The 16 T cell receptor beta chains given below trace back to one sample, sequenced in a study of control samples from healthy donors and cancer patients. This table comes from immunoSEQ multiplex PCR, and its TCRdb copy is limited to in-frame clones, with some not included. The sample records some 150,000 clones, about 94% being singletons. Sequencing input: blood. The receptor set was obtained from a man aged 40-49 years in good health.

This clone showed up just a few times. Mismatch with germline at one junction end may stem from a read error. This CDR3 is CSADRAVF. CDR3 DNA: TGCAGCGCAGACAGGGCCGTCTTC. The chain joins TRBV29-1 to TRBJ1-2; 7 bases are shared with TRBD1. From germline, CDR1 is SQVTM and CDR2 ANQGSEA. This CDR3 comprises 8 residues.

V usage is TRBV29-1 and J usage is TRBJ1-5; tentatively, D is TRBD1 (5 bases). V dropped 1 base and J dropped 3 bases, with 7 bases sitting between them. The germline gives CDR1 SQVTM, CDR2 ANQGSEA. This CDR3 is 13 amino acids long. CDR3 coding DNA: TGCAGCGTTGAAGGTGGGGCCAATCAGCCCCAGCATTTT. Protein sequence: CSVEGGANQPQHF.

The chain carries TRBV4-2 and TRBJ1-4; D might be TRBD1 (5 bases). The CDR3 is made up of 17 amino acids. Trimming cost V 4 bases and J 8 bases, with 23 bases left between them. Per the germline V gene, CDR1 is LGHNA and CDR2 is YNFKEQ. The CDR3 DNA reads TGTGCCAGCAGCCGAGACTTCAGGGCTAGGGTTAACGAAAAACTGTTTTTT. Translation gives CASSRDFRARVNEKLFF.

The V call is TRBV7-8, the J call TRBJ1-5; perhaps TRBD1 as D (5 bases). V was pared by 3 bases and J by 2 bases, with 17 bases between. The CDR3 sequence is 17 residues long. The germline V gene encodes CDR1 SGHVS and CDR2 FQNEAQ. The CDR3 coding sequence is TGTGCCAGCAGCTTTTCGGCCTTCAGGGTAGGCAATCAGCCCCAGCATTTT. Protein product: CASSFSAFRVGNQPQHF.

The chain joins TRBV30 to TRBJ2-4; 9 nucleotides line up with TRBD2. Losses at the gene ends were 3 bases for V and 0 bases for J; bases not matched to a gene: 12. CDR1 is GTSNPN, CDR2 SVGIG, per germline (reference sequence). This CDR3 is built from 18 residues. Here the CDR3 reads CAWSGTSYITIAKNIQYF. DNA for the CDR3: TGTGCCTGGAGCGGGACTAGCTATATCACCATAGCCAAAAACATTCAGTACTTC.

This rearrangement joins TRBV19 to TRBJ1-5; no reliable D call. This CDR3 region has 15 residues. Germline V lookup: CDR1 LNHDA, CDR2 SQIVND (reference sequence). Trimming removed 4 bases from V and 0 bases from J, with 10 bases in between. The CDR3 region is CASSSNFLSNQPQHF. The CDR3 nucleotides are TGTGCCAGTAGTAGCAACTTTCTTAGCAATCAGCCCCAGCATTTT.

V usage is TRBV4-1 and J usage is TRBJ1-2; no firm D call. V was shortened by 3 bases and J by 14 bases, with 19 bases between the two germline ends. The CDR3 has 13 residues. CDR1 is MGHRA, CDR2 YSYEKL, per germline. The CDR3 DNA sequence: TGCGCCAGCAGCCAGGATGACGGACGGGGTATAACCTTC. It codes for CASSQDDGRGITF.

The rearrangement uses TRBV6-1 and TRBJ1-2, with D possibly being TRBD1 (6 bases). Looked up from germline, CDR1 is MNHNS and CDR2 is SASEGT. V shed 1 base and J shed 2 bases, with 11 bases lying between them. The CDR3 consists of 15 residues. The CDR3 DNA reads TGTGCCAGCAGTGAAGTGATTGGACAGAACTATGGCTACACCTTC. It codes for CASSEVIGQNYGYTF.

This chain joins TRBV9 and TRBJ1-1; D not certain. This CDR3 region has 15 residues. V lost 0 bases to trimming and J lost 1 base, with 10 bases between them. From germline, CDR1 is SGDLS and CDR2 YYNGEE. The CDR3 nucleotides read TGTGCCAGCAGCGTAGAGAGTACCCAGAACACTGAAGCTTTCTTT. It yields the protein CASSVESTQNTEAFF.

V and J are TRBV6-5 and TRBJ1-5; a possible D gene is TRBD1 (6 bases). Per the germline V gene, CDR1 is MNHEY and CDR2 is SVGAGI. The ends were cut back, 1 base at V and 5 bases at J, with 12 bases in the middle. CDR3 length: 15 residues. The CDR3 DNA reads as TGTGCCAGCAGTTACTATGGGGGCAGCGATCAGCCCCAGCATTTT. It codes for CASSYYGGSDQPQHF.

V usage is TRBV6-5 and J usage is TRBJ1-1; tentatively, D is TRBD1 (6 bases). V lost 0 bases and J 1 base, leaving 9 bases between the germline ends. CDR1 and CDR2 (germline): MNHEY, SVGAGI. CDR3 length equals 15 residues. As DNA, the CDR3 is TGTGCCAGCAGTTACTCGGACAGAGCGAACACTGAAGCTTTCTTT. Translated, it gives CASSYSDRANTEAFF.

CDR3 sequence reads: CASSLDGGSYNEQFF. The CDR3 DNA is TGCGCCAGCAGCTTGGACGGCGGGTCCTACAATGAGCAGTTCTTC. The chain is built from TRBV5-1 and TRBJ2-1, with D maybe TRBD2 (5 bases). The V gene's germline CDR1 is SGHRS and CDR2 YFSETQ. The CDR3 contains 15 residues. The V and J ends lost 0 bases and 1 base respectively, with 8 bases between them. Looking up the rest from reference TRBV5-1 and TRBJ2-1 gives the full variable domain: KAGVTQTPRYLIKTRGQQVTLSCSPISGHRSVSWYQQTPGQGLQFLFEYFSETQRNKGNFPGRFSGRQFSNSRSEMNVSTLELGDSALYLCASSLDGGSYNEQFFGPGTRLTVL.

J is TRBJ1-5 and V is TRBV15; no clear D gene. Germline loops: CDR1 LNHNV, CDR2 YYDKDF (reference sequence). CDR3 size: 15 residues. The V end was cut by 0 bases, the J end by 4 bases, with 10 bases between. The CDR3 DNA sequence: TGTGCCACCAGCAGAGATCGGGGAGCTAATCAGCCCCAGCATTTT. This gives the protein CATSRDRGANQPQHF.

This clone was detected once. This chain links TRBV29-1 with TRBJ1-1; D not certain. The CDR3 is 11 residues long. The V end lost 5 bases, the J end lost 0 bases, and 4 bases lay between the germline ends. Germline CDR1 reads SQVTM; CDR2 reads ANQGSEA. The CDR3 coding sequence is TGCAGCGTTAAGATGAACACTGAAGCTTTCTTT. Translating it yields CSVKMNTEAFF.

The chain links TRBV25-1 to TRBJ1-1; unclear D gene. This CDR3 has 13 amino acids. The germline V and J ends were trimmed by 7 bases and 1 base, with 10 bases remaining between them. CDR1 MGHDK and CDR2 SYGVNS come from the germline V gene. CDR3 sequence reads: CASTPGGNTEAFF. CDR3 nucleotides: TGTGCCAGCACCCCGGGAGGGAACACTGAAGCTTTCTTT.

V usage is TRBV11-2 and J usage is TRBJ2-7; 7 bases map to TRBD1. CDR1 SGHAT and CDR2 FQNNGV come from the germline V gene. This CDR3 spans 15 amino acids. Trimming cost V 7 bases and J 7 bases; bases outside gene matches: 16. CDR3 amino acids: CASTPPRTGHGEQYF. The CDR3 DNA follows: TGTGCCAGCACCCCGCCTAGGACAGGCCACGGGGAGCAGTACTTC.